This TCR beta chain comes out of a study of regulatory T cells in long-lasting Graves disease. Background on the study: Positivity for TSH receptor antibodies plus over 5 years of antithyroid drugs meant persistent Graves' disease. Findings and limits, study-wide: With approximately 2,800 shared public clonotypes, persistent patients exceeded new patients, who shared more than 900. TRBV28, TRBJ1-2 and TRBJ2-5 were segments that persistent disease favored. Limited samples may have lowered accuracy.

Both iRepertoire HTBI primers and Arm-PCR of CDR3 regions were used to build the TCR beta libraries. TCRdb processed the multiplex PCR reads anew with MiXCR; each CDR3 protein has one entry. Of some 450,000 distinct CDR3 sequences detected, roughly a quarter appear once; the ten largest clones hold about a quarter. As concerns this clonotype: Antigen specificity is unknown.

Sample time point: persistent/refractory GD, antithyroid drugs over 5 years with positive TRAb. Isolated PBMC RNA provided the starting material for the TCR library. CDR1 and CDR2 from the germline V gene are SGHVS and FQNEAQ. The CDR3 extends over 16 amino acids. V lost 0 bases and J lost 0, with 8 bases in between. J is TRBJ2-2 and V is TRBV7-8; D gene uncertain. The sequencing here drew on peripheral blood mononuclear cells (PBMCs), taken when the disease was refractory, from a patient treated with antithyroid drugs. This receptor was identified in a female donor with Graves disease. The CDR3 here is CASSLAAGANTGELFF. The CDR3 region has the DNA TGTGCCAGCAGCTTAGCGGCAGGAGCGAACACCGGGGAGCTGTTTTTT. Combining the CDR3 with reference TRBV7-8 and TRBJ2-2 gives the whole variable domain GAGVSQSPRYKVAKRGQDVALRCDPISGHVSLFWYQQALGQGPEFLTYFQNEAQLDKSGLPSDRFFAERPEGSVSTLKIQRTQQEDSAVYLCASSLAAGANTGELFFGEGSRLTVL.